This TCR beta chain was documented in a study of sequential checkpoint blockade in melanoma. The germline V gene has CDR1 SEHNR and CDR2 FQNEAQ (reference sequence). CDR3 length: 15 amino acids. Trimming cost V 0 bases and J 6 bases, with 13 bases left between them. Assay: immunoSEQ multiplex PCR; the TCRdb copy retains only in-frame clones and omits some. This sample has around 4,000 clones, with 57% found just once. Treatment in this sample: randomized to nivolumab then ipilimumab (arm A) or the reverse (arm B). Sorted cells were live CD3+CD8+, lacking CD19 and CD56, from PBMCs. The clonotype was recovered from a human patient with melanoma. Some clones in this sample may be carry-over from other donors' samples. Sequencing was performed on CD8+ T cells sorted from blood (inferred from file names), taken from a patient given nivolumab and ipilimumab in sequence. The chain couples TRBV7-9 to TRBJ2-3, with D possibly TRBD1 on 5 matching bases. The CDR3 loop reads CASSLAGQARDTQYF. The CDR3 DNA reads as TGTGCCAGCAGCTTAGCGGGGCAGGCGAGGGATACGCAGTATTTT.